The TCR beta chain under discussion was sequenced for a study of blood T cell repertoires in COVID-19. Overall study context: Spain, Italy and the United States supplied samples that represented acute and convalescent COVID-19. PBMCs, B-cell-depleted T cells, or T cells provided the cDNA or gDNA that made up the material.

Germline V gene data show CDR1 as SGHDN and CDR2 as FVKESK. The CDR3 is 13 amino acids. Trimming pared 0 bases from V and 5 bases from J, leaving 6 bases between. In the original analysis: Reference gene primer amplification yielded estimated nucleated cell counts. The method was immunoSEQ multiplex PCR; TCRdb's version includes in-frame clones alone and lacks a portion of them. For V, J and clone size, that table is used; D and trimming come from the DNA. The sample contains approximately 150,000 clones, around 87% of which appear only once. Sequencing was carried out using peripheral blood. The clonotype was recovered from a man between 45 and 60 years old who had recovered from COVID-19. The chain recombines TRBV14 with TRBJ2-3; D is unclear. This CDR3 reads CASSQDRQDTQYF. For the CDR3, the DNA is TGTGCCAGCAGCCAAGATAGACAAGATACGCAGTATTTT. Combining the CDR3 with reference TRBV14 and TRBJ2-3 gives the whole variable domain EAGVTQFPSHSVIEKGQTVTLRCDPISGHDNLYWYRRVMGKEIKFLLHFVKESKQDESGMPNNRFLAERTGGTYSTLKVQPAELEDSGVYFCASSQDRQDTQYFGPGTRLTVL.